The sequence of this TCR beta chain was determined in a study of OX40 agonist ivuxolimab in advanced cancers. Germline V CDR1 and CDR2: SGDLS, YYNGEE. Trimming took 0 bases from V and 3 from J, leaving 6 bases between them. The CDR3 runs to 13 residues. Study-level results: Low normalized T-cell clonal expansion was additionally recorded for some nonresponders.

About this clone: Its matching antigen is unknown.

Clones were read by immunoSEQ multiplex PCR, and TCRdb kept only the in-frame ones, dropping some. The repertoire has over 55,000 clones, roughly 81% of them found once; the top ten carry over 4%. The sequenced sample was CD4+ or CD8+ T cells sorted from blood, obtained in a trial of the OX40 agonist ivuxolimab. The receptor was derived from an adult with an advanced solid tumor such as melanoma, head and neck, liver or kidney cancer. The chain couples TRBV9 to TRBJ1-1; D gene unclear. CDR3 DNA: TGTGCCAGCAGCGTAGAGATGGACACTGAAGCTTTCTTT. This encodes CASSVEMDTEAFF.